This entry describes one T cell receptor (beta chain). Its antigen is still unknown. The protocol was immunoSEQ multiplex PCR, while the TCRdb copy is restricted to in-frame clones and leaves out a portion. The sample yields about 81,000 clones, 70% to 90% seen once. The V end lost 2 bases, the J end lost 0 bases, and 8 bases lay between the germline ends. Germline V gene data show CDR1 as MNHNY and CDR2 as SVGAGI (reference sequence). The CDR3 extends over 14 amino acids. This specimen belongs to a study of T cell responses to AZD1222 COVID-19 vaccine. Study-wide results and limits: Repertoire sampling happened only post peak T cell response.

Sequencing was performed on peripheral blood, taken 28 days after the second AZD1222 dose. This chain links TRBV6-6 with TRBJ2-7, with a tentative D call TRBD1 (5 bases). The TCR sequence derives from an adult who received the AZD1222 COVID-19 vaccine. CDR3 protein: CASSYPGSSYEQYF. Written as DNA, the CDR3 is TGTGCCAGCAGTTACCCAGGGTCCTCCTACGAGCAGTACTTC.